The following is a TCR beta chain sequence with its context. Its antigen is currently unknown. This sample is part of a study of T-cell memory formation after mild COVID-19. Notes on the study in general: Second-wave clones reaching peak frequency on day 37 lacked confirmed SARS-CoV-2 specificity. Contracting CD4+ clones lay largely in CM and EM, with CD8+ ones residing in EMRA.

In TCRdb, the 5' RACE reads were re-called with MiXCR into one record per CDR3 protein. Seen here are approximately 250,000 distinct CDR3 sequences, about a sixth observed once, and the top ten hold 20% to 25%. V lost 0 bases and J 7 bases, leaving 13 bases between the germline ends. The CDR3 covers 15 residues. Germline CDR1 SGHVS, CDR2 FQNEAQ. This sequence was found in a man younger than 30 who had mild COVID-19 (a few samples of this study predate the infection). Cell type and time point are not known. Sequenced sample: PBMCs or a T cell subset sorted from them (not recorded which). The genes are TRBV7-8 and TRBJ1-5; D gene unclear. This CDR3 is CASSLASAAKQPQHF. CDR3 nucleotides: TGTGCCAGCAGCTTAGCGTCGGCTGCTAAACAGCCCCAGCATTTT.